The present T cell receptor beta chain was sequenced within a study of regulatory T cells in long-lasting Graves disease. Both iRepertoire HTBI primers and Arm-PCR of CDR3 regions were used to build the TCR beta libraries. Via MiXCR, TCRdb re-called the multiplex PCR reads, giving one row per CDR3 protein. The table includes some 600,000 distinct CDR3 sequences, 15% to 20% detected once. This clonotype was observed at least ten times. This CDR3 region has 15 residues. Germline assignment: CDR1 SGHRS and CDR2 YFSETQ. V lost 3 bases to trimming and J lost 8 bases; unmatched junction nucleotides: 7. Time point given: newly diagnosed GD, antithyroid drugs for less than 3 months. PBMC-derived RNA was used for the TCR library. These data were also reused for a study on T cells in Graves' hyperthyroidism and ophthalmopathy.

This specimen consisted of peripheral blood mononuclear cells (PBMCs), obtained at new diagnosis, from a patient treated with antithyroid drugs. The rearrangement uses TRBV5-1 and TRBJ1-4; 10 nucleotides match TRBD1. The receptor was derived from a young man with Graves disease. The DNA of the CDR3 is TGCGCCAGCAGCTCCCTCGGGACAGGGGAAGAAAAACTGTTTTTT. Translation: CASSSLGTGEEKLFF.